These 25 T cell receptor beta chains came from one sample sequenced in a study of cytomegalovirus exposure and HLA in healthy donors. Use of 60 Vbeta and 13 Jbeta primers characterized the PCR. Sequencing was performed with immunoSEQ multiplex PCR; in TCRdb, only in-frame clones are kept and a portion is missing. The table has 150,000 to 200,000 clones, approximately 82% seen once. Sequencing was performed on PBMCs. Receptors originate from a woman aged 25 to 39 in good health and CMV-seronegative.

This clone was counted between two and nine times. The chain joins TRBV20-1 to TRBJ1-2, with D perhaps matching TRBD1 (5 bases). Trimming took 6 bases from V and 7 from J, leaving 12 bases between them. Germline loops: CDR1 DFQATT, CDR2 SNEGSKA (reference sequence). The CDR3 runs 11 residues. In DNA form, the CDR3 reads TGCAGTGCCAGTCCAGGGTCTGGCTACACCTTC. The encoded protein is CSASPGSGYTF.

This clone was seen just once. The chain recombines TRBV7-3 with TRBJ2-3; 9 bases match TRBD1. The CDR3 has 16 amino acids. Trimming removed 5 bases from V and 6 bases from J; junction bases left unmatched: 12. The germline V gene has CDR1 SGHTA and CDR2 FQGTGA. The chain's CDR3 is CASSPTRTGEADTQYF. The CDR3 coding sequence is TGTGCCAGCAGCCCCACGCGGACAGGGGAGGCGGATACGCAGTATTTT.

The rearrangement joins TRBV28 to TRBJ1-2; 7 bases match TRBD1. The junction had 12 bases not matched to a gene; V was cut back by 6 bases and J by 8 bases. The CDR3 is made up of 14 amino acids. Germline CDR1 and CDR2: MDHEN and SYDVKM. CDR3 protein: CASSFQGVGQGYTF. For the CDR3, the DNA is TGTGCCAGCAGCTTTCAGGGGGTGGGGCAAGGCTACACCTTC.

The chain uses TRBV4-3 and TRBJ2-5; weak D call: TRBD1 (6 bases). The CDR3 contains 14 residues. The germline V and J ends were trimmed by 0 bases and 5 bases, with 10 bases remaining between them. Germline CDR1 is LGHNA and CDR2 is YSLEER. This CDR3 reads CASSQEGGDETQYF. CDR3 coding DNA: TGCGCCAGCAGCCAAGAAGGGGGTGACGAGACCCAGTACTTC.

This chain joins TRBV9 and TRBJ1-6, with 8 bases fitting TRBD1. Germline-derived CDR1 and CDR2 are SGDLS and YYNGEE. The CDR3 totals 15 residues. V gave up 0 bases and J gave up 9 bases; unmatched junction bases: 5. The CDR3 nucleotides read TGTGCCAGCAGCGTAGCGACAGGGGCAGGTTCACCCCTCCACTTT. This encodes CASSVATGAGSPLHF.

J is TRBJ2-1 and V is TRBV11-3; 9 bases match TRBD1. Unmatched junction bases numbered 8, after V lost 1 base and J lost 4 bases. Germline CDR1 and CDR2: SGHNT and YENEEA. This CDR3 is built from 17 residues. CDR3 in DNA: TGTGCCAGCAGCTTAGGGGCTGGGACAGGGACTTACAATGAGCAGTTCTTC. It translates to CASSLGAGTGTYNEQFF.

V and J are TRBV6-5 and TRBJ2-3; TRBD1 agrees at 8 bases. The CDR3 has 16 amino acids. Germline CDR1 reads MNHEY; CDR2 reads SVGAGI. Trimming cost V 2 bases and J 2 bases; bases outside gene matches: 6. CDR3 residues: CASSYLPDRATDTQYF. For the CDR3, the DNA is TGTGCCAGCAGTTACCTACCGGACAGGGCCACAGATACGCAGTATTTT.

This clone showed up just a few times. The chain's CDR3 is CASSLSGGNQPQHF. In DNA form, the CDR3 reads TGTGCCAGCAGCTTGAGCGGGGGAAATCAGCCCCAGCATTTT. This chain joins TRBV7-9 and TRBJ1-5; D possibly corresponds to TRBD1 (5 bases). The germline gives CDR1 SEHNR, CDR2 FQNEAQ (reference sequence). The V and J ends lost 3 bases and 4 bases respectively, with 10 bases between them. The CDR3 sequence is 14 residues long.

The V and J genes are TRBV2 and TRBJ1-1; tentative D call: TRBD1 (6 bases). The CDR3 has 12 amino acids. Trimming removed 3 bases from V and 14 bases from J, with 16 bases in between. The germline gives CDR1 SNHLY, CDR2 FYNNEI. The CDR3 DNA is TGTGCCAGCAGTGAGGTGGACAGAATACCCTTCTTT. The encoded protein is CASSEVDRIPFF.

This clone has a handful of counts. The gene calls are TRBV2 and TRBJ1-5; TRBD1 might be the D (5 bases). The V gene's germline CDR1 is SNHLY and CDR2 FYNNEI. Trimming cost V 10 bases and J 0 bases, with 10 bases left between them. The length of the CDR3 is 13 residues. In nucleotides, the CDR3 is TGTGCCACACGGGGGAATAGCAATCAGCCCCAGCATTTT. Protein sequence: CATRGNSNQPQHF.

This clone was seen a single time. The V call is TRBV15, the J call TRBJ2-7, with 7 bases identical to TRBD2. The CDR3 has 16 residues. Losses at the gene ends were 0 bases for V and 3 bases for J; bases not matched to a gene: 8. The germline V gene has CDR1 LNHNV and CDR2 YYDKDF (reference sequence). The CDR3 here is CATSRDGASGFYEQYF. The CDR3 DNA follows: TGTGCCACCAGCAGAGATGGGGCTAGCGGATTCTACGAGCAGTACTTC.

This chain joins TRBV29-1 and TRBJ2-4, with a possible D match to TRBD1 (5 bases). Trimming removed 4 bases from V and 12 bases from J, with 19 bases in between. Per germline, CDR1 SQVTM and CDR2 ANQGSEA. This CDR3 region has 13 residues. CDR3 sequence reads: CSVVSLRDHSQYF. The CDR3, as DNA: TGCAGCGTTGTTTCTCTCAGGGATCACAGTCAGTACTTC.

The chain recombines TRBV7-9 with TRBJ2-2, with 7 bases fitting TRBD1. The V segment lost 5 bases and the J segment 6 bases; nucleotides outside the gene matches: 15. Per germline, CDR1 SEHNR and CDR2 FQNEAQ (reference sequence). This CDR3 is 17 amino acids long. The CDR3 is CASSAGDSRADSGELFF. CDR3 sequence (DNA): TGTGCCAGCAGCGCAGGGGACAGTAGGGCGGATTCCGGGGAGCTGTTTTTT.

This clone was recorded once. This chain's CDR3 is CASSLDGRASQPQHF. In DNA, the CDR3 is TGCGCCAGCAGCTTGGACGGCAGGGCTTCTCAGCCCCAGCATTTT. The J gene is TRBJ1-5, the V gene TRBV5-1; D might be TRBD1 (5 bases). CDR1 is SGHRS and CDR2 is YFSETQ in the germline V gene. V lost 0 bases to trimming and J lost 6 bases, with 13 bases between them. CDR3 length: 15 residues.

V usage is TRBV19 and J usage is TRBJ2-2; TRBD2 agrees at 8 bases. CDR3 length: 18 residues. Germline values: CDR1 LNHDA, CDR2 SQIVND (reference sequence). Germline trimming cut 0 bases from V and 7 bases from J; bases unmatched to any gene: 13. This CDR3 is CASSIDAPTGTRFGELFF. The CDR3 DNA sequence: TGTGCCAGTAGTATAGATGCCCCGACCGGGACTAGATTCGGGGAGCTGTTTTTT.

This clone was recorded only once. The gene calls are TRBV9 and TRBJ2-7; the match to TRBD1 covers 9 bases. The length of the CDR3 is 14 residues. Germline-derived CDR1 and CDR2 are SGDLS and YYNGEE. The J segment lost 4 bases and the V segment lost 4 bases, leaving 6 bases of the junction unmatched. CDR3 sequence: CASSSLTGGYEQYF. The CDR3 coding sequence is TGTGCCAGCAGCTCCCTGACAGGGGGTTACGAGCAGTACTTC.

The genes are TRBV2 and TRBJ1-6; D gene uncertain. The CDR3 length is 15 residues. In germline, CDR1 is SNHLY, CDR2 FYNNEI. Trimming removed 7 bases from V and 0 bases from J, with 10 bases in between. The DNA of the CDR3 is TGTGCCAGCAAGAGAGTTAGCTCCTATAATTCACCCCTCCACTTT. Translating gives CASKRVSSYNSPLHF. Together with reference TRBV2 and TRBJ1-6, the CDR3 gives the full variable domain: EPEVTQTPSHQVTQMGQEVILRCVPISNHLYFYWYRQILGQKVEFLVSFYNNEISEKSEIFDDQFSVERPDGSNFTLKIRSTKLEDSAMYFCASKRVSSYNSPLHFGNGTRLTVT.

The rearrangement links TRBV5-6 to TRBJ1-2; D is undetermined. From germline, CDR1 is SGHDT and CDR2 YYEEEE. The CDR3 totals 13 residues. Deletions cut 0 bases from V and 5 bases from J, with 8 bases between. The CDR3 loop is CASSLEQQYGYTF. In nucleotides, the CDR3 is TGTGCCAGCAGCTTGGAACAGCAATATGGCTACACCTTC. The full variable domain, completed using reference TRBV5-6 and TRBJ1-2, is DAGVTQSPTHLIKTRGQQVTLRCSPKSGHDTVSWYQQALGQGPQFIFQYYEEEERQRGNFPDRFSGHQFPNYSSELNVNALLLGDSALYLCASSLEQQYGYTFGSGTRLTVV.

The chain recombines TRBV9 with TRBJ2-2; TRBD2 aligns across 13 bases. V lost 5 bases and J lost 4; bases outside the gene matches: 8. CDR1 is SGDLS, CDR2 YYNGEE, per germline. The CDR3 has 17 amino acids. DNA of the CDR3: TGTGCCAGCAGTGATACTGGACTAGCGGGAGTCACCGGGGAGCTGTTTTTT. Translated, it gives CASSDTGLAGVTGELFF.

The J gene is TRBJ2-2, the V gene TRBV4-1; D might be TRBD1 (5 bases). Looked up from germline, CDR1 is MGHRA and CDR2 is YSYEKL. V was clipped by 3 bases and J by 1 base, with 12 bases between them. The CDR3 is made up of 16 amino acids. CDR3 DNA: TGCGCCAGCAGCCATCTAGTGACAGAGAACACCGGGGAGCTGTTTTTT. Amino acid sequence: CASSHLVTENTGELFF.

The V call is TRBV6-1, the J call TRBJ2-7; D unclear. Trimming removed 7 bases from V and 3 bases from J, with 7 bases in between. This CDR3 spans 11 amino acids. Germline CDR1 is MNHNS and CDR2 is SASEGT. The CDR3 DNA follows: TGTGCCAGCACCGACAACTACGAGCAGTACTTC. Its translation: CASTDNYEQYF.

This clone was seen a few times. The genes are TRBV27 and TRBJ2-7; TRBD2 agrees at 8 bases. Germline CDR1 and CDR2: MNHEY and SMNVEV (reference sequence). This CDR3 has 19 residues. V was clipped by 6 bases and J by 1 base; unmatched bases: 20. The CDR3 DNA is TGTGCCAGCAGCTCATCTACCCCAGCGGGAGAGGCCCTTTCCTACGAGCAGTACTTC. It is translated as CASSSSTPAGEALSYEQYF.

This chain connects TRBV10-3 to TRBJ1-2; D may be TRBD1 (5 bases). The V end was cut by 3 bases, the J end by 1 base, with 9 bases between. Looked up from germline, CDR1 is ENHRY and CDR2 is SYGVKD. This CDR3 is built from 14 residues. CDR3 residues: CAISDLGHNYGYTF. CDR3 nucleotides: TGTGCCATCAGTGACCTCGGACATAACTATGGCTACACCTTC.

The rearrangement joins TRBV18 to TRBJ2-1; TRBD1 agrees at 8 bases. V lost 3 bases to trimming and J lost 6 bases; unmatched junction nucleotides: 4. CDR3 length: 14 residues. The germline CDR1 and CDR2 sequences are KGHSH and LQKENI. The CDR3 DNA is TGTGCCAGCTCACCCCCCGGACAGGGCAATGAGCAGTTCTTC. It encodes CASSPPGQGNEQFF.

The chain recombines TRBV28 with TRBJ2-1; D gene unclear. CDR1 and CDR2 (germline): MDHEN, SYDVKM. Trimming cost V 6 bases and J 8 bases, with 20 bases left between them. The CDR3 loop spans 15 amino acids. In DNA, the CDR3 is TGTGCCAGCAGACCCCGCCGAGGTAGTTTCGATGAGCAGTTCTTC. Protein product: CASRPRRGSFDEQFF.